The TCR beta chain under discussion was sequenced for a study of regulatory T cells in long-lasting Graves disease. Germline CDR1 LNHNV, CDR2 YYDKDF (reference sequence). The CDR3 is made up of 15 amino acids. Trimming removed 1 base from V and 2 bases from J, with 9 bases in between. To make TCR beta libraries, researchers used iRepertoire HTBI primers and Arm-PCR of CDR3 regions. TCRdb itself ran the multiplex PCR reads through MiXCR, one entry per CDR3 protein. This sample has about 500,000 distinct CDR3 sequences; around 12% occur once, and the top ten carry about 8.9%. This clonotype has at least ten counts. Sample time point: newly diagnosed GD, antithyroid drugs for less than 3 months. PBMC RNA was the source of the TCR library. The sample was also reused in another study, on T cells in Graves' hyperthyroidism and ophthalmopathy. That work adds: A set of HTBI primers served as the primers for a first-round RT-PCR of the TCR CDR3. Ophthalmopathy was predicted by the model a median of roughly 6.6 months ahead of onset.

The V gene is TRBV15, the J gene TRBJ2-1, with D possibly TRBD1 on 6 matching bases. The clonotype originates from a young woman with Graves disease. The sample was peripheral blood mononuclear cells (PBMCs), taken at new diagnosis, from a patient treated with antithyroid drugs. CDR3 nucleotide sequence: TGTGCCACCAGCAGAGCTCGGACAGCCTACAATGAGCAGTTCTTC. Its translation: CATSRARTAYNEQFF.